Sequencing of this TCR beta chain was carried out in a study of T cell responses to AZD1222 COVID-19 vaccine (dated by TCRdb to the early 2020s). About the study as a whole: Because spike-specific TCR depth and breadth did not differ between the two schedules, AZD1222 recipients who got a second dose at roughly 4 weeks were pooled with those who got a second dose at roughly 12 weeks. A total of approximately 240 trial participants underwent TCR sequencing, of whom about 210 had received two doses of AZD1222 and approximately 26 had received two doses of the MenACWY control vaccine. Enrollment into the trials was organized by age into subgroups of 18-55, 56-69 and 70-plus years, and those subgroups contained 148, 28 and 57 TCR-sequenced participants, respectively. On the study overall, not on this receptor specifically: Epitopes outside the regions mutated in the B.1.351 and B.1.1.7 variants were reportedly recognized by nearly half of the unique spike-specific TCRs. Only 5 to 7 AZD1222 recipients were SARS-CoV-2 seropositive at baseline, limiting conclusions about previously exposed vaccinees. Vaccine-associated CD4 TCRs spanned the whole spike protein, with dominant responses in regions 160-218 and 743-854. The 56-69-year group was small, and its depth increase did not reach significance, likely because of low power. After two AZD1222 doses, spike-specific TCR breadth and depth were significantly higher than at day 0 and than in MenACWY recipients. Because no day 14 peak-response samples were available, the repertoires could be characterized only after the peak T cell response. Participants were mostly white British and included more females than males, and it was suggested by the authors that clonal diversity may have been underestimated.

This clone occurred once. Its antigen is currently not known. Base qualities are not at hand, and no much larger clone is one base apart. The CDR3 regions of human TCRbeta chains were subjected to immunosequencing. Per the authors' processing: TCRs in the repertoires were compared against a reference library of SARS-CoV-2-specific TCRs that had been generated with the MIRA antigen-specificity platform. Breadth was defined as the fraction of unique TCRs that were SARS-CoV-2-associated, and depth was defined as the fraction of total T cells that were SARS-CoV-2-associated. Each spike-specific TCR was assigned to its reactive spike region and to a CD4 or CD8 class using the MIRA data. Log10-transformed breadth and depth values were compared by one-way ANOVA with Sidak's multiple comparisons tests. Not all clones reach the TCRdb copy of this immuneACCESS table, which keeps in-frame sequences only. Checked studies attribute under half of the gap to unresolved V genes and leave the rest unexplained. V, J and clone size were drawn from that table, and D and trimming were deduced from the DNA. The table for this sample lists approximately 110,000 clones; over 75% of them were counted only once. 2% to 3% of the sample rests with the top ten.

The time point label on this specimen signifies: baseline before first vaccination. Samples from vaccinated people were obtained from the UK trials COV001 and COV002, which included a single-blind randomized controlled phase 2/3 trial of AZD1222 (ChAdOx1 nCoV-19) in healthy adults. For TCRbeta chain sequencing, PBMC samples were collected from trial participants at day 0 and at day 28 after the second dose. V gives up 4 bases and J gives up 2 bases, and the segment between their germline ends measures 15 bases. The CDR3 measures 15 amino acids from cysteine to phenylalanine. Here the CDR3 DNA is all that survives: 45 bases in frame from base 1. CDR1 and CDR2 were assigned from the germline V gene as MGHRA and YSYEKL.

The material sequenced was peripheral blood, taken on day 0 of AZD1222 vaccination. The chain is assembled from TRBV4-1 and TRBJ2-7; the D gene could be TRBD1 or TRBD2, each one agreeing over 5 bases. This receptor was identified in an adult in good health. The DNA sequence is as follows: TGCGCCAGCAGCCTCGTCCGAAGGGGACCCTACGAGCAGTACTTC. Its translation reads: CASSLVRRGPYEQYF.